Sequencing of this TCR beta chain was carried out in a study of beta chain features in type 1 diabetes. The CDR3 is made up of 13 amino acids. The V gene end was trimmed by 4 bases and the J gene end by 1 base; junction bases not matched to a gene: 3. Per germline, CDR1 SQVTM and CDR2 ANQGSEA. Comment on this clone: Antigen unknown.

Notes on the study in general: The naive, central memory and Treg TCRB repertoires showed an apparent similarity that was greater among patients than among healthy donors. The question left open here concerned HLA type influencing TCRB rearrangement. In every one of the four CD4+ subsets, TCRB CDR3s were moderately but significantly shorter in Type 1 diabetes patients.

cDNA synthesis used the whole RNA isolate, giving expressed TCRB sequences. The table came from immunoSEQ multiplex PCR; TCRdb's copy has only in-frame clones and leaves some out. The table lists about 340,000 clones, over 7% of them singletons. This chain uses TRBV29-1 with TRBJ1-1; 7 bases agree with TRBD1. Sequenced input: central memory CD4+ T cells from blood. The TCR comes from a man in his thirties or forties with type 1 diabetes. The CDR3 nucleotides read TGCAGCGTTGGGGCAGGGGGGAACACTGAAGCTTTCTTT. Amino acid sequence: CSVGAGGNTEAFF.